This T cell receptor beta chain was sequenced for a study of T-cell memory formation after mild COVID-19. Notes on the study in general: In pre-infection memory, a portion of responding clones appeared, which suggested that cross-reactive memory joined. For second-wave clones that peaked at day 37, SARS-CoV-2 specificity went unverified.

About this clonotype itself: The antigen remains unidentified.

The CDR3 runs 14 residues. V was clipped by 6 bases and J by 7 bases, with 16 bases between them. Via MiXCR, TCRdb re-called the 5' RACE reads, giving one row per CDR3 protein. The table lists around 390,000 distinct CDR3 sequences, roughly 15% of them singletons. The receptor was derived from a man aged 18 to 29 who had mild COVID-19 (a few samples of this study predate the infection). Cell type and time point are not known. The sequencing sample was made of PBMCs or a T cell subset sorted from them (not recorded which). The chain carries TRBV12-3 or TRBV12-4 and TRBJ1-5; D call uncertain. In DNA form, the CDR3 reads TGTGCCAGCAGCCGCTTGGCGGGTCGCCAGCCCCAGCATTTT. It encodes CASSRLAGRQPQHF.